These 18 T cell receptor beta chains were sequenced from one sample in a study of blood T cell repertoires in COVID-19. Measured with immunoSEQ multiplex PCR; TCRdb has only the in-frame clones, and not every one. The table records 200,000 to 250,000 clones, 70% to 90% of them present only once. The sequenced sample consisted of peripheral blood. These receptors were obtained from a woman in her seventies with COVID-19, enrolled during active disease.

The J gene is TRBJ1-2, the V gene TRBV4-2, with D maybe TRBD1 (6 bases). Germline assignment: CDR1 LGHNA and CDR2 YNFKEQ. This CDR3 has 14 residues. V was clipped by 1 base and J by 7 bases, with 13 bases between them. The DNA of the CDR3 is TGTGCCAGCAGCCAAGGGGGCACAGGGCCTGGCTACACCTTC. Amino acid sequence: CASSQGGTGPGYTF.

This clone was seen once. The J gene is TRBJ2-5, the V gene TRBV2, with 13 bases matching TRBD2. CDR3 size: 15 residues. Germline assignment: CDR1 SNHLY and CDR2 FYNNEI. Trimming took 4 bases from V and 2 from J; bases not matched to a gene: 1. As DNA, the CDR3 is TGTGCCAGCAGTGCGGGACTAGCGGGGCAAGAGACCCAGTACTTC. Protein sequence: CASSAGLAGQETQYF.

The chain employs TRBV19 and TRBJ2-7; 13 nucleotides agree with TRBD2. Germline CDR1 is LNHDA and CDR2 is SQIVND (reference sequence). With 5 bases clipped from V and 6 bases from J, the junction kept 7 bases outside the gene matches. The CDR3 covers 15 residues. DNA for the CDR3: TGTGCCAGTAGTCAAAAACTAGCGGGAGGGCCCGAGCAGTACTTC. Its protein is CASSQKLAGGPEQYF. The whole variable domain, remainder taken from reference TRBV19 and TRBJ2-7, is DGGITQSPKYLFRKEGQNVTLSCEQNLNHDAMYWYRQDPGQGLRLIYYSQIVNDFQKGDIAEGYSVSREKKESFPLTVTSAQKNPTAFYLCASSQKLAGGPEQYFGPGTRLTVT.

This chain links TRBV29-1 with TRBJ2-7, with D tentatively TRBD2 (5 bases). Germline assignment: CDR1 SQVTM and CDR2 ANQGSEA. With 4 bases removed from V and 4 bases from J, the gap between germline ends came to 8 bases. CDR3 length: 11 amino acids. The CDR3 DNA is TGCAGCGTTGTGAGAGGGTACGAGCAGTACTTC. Translated: CSVVRGYEQYF.

V usage is TRBV2 and J usage is TRBJ2-1, with unresolved D. V was shortened by 5 bases and J by 3 bases, with 11 bases between the two germline ends. Germline loops: CDR1 SNHLY, CDR2 FYNNEI. The CDR3 consists of 14 residues. The CDR3 region is CASSTNERYNEQFF. In DNA, the CDR3 is TGTGCCAGCAGTACCAACGAGCGCTACAATGAGCAGTTCTTC.

V and J are TRBV7-9 and TRBJ2-2, with no clear D. This CDR3 is built from 13 residues. The V gene's germline CDR1 is SEHNR and CDR2 FQNEAQ (reference sequence). The V end lost 5 bases, the J end lost 4 bases, and 8 bases lay between the germline ends. The CDR3 protein is CASSPLVTGELFF. In DNA, the CDR3 is TGTGCCAGCAGCCCCCTTGTCACCGGGGAGCTGTTTTTT.

The chain carries TRBV7-3 and TRBJ2-2; D perhaps matches TRBD2 (6 bases). The germline gives CDR1 SGHTA, CDR2 FQGTGA. The length of the CDR3 is 16 residues. Trimming took 5 bases from V and 0 from J, leaving 13 bases between them. For the CDR3, the DNA is TGTGCCAGCAGCCCTCAGGGAGGTGCGAACACCGGGGAGCTGTTTTTT. This gives the protein CASSPQGGANTGELFF.

The rearrangement links TRBV7-2 to TRBJ2-7; perhaps TRBD1 as D (6 bases). Trimming took off 5 bases at V and 5 bases at J, with 16 bases between the two ends. This CDR3 is 14 amino acids long. Germline CDR1 reads SGHTA; CDR2 reads FQGNSA. The CDR3 loop is CASSPAGVANEQYF. The CDR3 DNA sequence: TGTGCCAGCAGCCCAGCAGGGGTAGCGAACGAGCAGTACTTC.

The CDR3 is CASSYLRDRGRNEQFF. In DNA, the CDR3 is TGTGCCAGCAGCTACCTCCGAGACAGGGGGCGAAATGAGCAGTTCTTC. The genes are TRBV11-2 and TRBJ2-1; 10 bases align to TRBD1. CDR1 and CDR2 (germline): SGHAT, FQNNGV. J lost 7 bases, V lost 4 bases, and 10 bases had no gene match. There are 16 residues in the CDR3. Full variable domain (outside the CDR3, taken from reference TRBV11-2 and TRBJ2-1): EAGVAQSPRYKIIEKRQSVAFWCNPISGHATLYWYQQILGQGPKLLIQFQNNGVVDDSQLPKDRFSAERLKGVDSTLKIQPAKLEDSAVYLCASSYLRDRGRNEQFFGPGTRLTVL.

V is TRBV5-1 and J is TRBJ2-3, with 9 bases aligning to TRBD1. Germline CDR1 is SGHRS and CDR2 is YFSETQ. Trimming took 0 bases from V and 2 from J; bases not matched to a gene: 7. The CDR3 has 17 residues. DNA for the CDR3: TGCGCCAGCAGCTTGGCCCGGGACAGGGACCCCACAGATACGCAGTATTTT. The encoded protein is CASSLARDRDPTDTQYF.

This clone was recorded only once. This chain connects TRBV7-2 to TRBJ2-7; the D gene is possibly TRBD1 (6 bases). Trimming cost V 2 bases and J 2 bases, with 13 bases left between them. The CDR3 consists of 15 residues. Germline-derived CDR1 and CDR2 are SGHTA and FQGNSA. CDR3 region: CASSLSRGKTYEQYF. The CDR3 bases are TGTGCCAGCAGCTTAAGTAGGGGGAAGACCTACGAGCAGTACTTC.

The chain has TRBV6-2 or TRBV6-3 and TRBJ2-2; D is perhaps TRBD2 (5 bases). V was cut by 4 bases and J by 0 bases, with 12 bases left in between. Germline CDR1 reads MNHEY; CDR2 reads SVGEGT. There are 16 residues in the CDR3. The CDR3 protein is CASSWAGPANTGELFF. CDR3 nucleotides: TGTGCCAGCAGTTGGGCGGGCCCCGCGAACACCGGGGAGCTGTTTTTT.

CDR3 amino acids: CASSPLGEAQHNEQFF. The CDR3 DNA reads as TGTGCCAGCAGCCCACTCGGCGAGGCCCAACACAATGAGCAGTTCTTC. The chain links TRBV6-2 or TRBV6-3 to TRBJ2-1; the D is unclear. The CDR3 is made up of 16 amino acids. Deletions cut 6 bases from V and 5 bases from J, with 20 bases between. Germline V lookup: CDR1 MNHEY, CDR2 SVGEGT.

This clone was seen only a few times. This rearrangement joins TRBV5-6 to TRBJ1-1, with 9 positions matching TRBD1. The CDR3 runs to 15 residues. J was trimmed by 1 base and V by 0 bases; bases with no gene match: 1. Germline V gene data show CDR1 as SGHDT and CDR2 as YYEEEE. The chain's CDR3 is CASSLEQGANTEAFF. CDR3 DNA sequence: TGTGCCAGCAGCTTGGAACAGGGGGCGAACACTGAAGCTTTCTTT.

V usage is TRBV7-2 and J usage is TRBJ1-1; D may be TRBD1 (6 bases). V was shortened by 3 bases and J by 3 bases, with 11 bases between the two germline ends. This CDR3 contains 14 residues. Germline loops: CDR1 SGHTA, CDR2 FQGNSA. In DNA, the CDR3 is TGTGCCAGCAGCTTCACAGGGTCGGACACTGAAGCTTTCTTT. Its protein is CASSFTGSDTEAFF.

Comment on this clone: One end of the junction varies from germline; a read error may be responsible. J is TRBJ2-2 and V is TRBV7-7; D might be TRBD2 (5 bases). The CDR3 loop spans 15 amino acids. Per the germline V gene, CDR1 is SSHAT and CDR2 is FNYEAQ (reference sequence). CDR3 DNA: TGTGCTAGCAGCTTAGGCGGGCTGGACACCGGGGAGCTGTTTTTT. Protein sequence: CASSLGGLDTGELFF.

The V and J genes are TRBV19 and TRBJ2-4; 8 bases are a match to TRBD2. CDR3 length equals 15 residues. The trim removed 4 bases at V and 5 bases at J, leaving 7 bases unmatched. Germline V gives CDR1 LNHDA, CDR2 SQIVND (reference sequence). The CDR3 spells CASSTPGGTQNIQYF. CDR3 nucleotide sequence: TGTGCCAGTAGTACCCCGGGGGGGACGCAAAACATTCAGTACTTC.

The rearrangement joins TRBV19 to TRBJ1-2; unclear D gene. Trimming removed 9 bases at V and 0 bases at J, with 23 bases between. The CDR3 is 17 residues long. Germline CDR1 and CDR2: LNHDA and SQIVND (reference sequence). CDR3 amino acids: CASKRVGPLTANYGYTF. As DNA, the CDR3 is TGTGCCAGCAAGCGGGTGGGCCCCTTAACAGCTAACTATGGCTACACCTTC.